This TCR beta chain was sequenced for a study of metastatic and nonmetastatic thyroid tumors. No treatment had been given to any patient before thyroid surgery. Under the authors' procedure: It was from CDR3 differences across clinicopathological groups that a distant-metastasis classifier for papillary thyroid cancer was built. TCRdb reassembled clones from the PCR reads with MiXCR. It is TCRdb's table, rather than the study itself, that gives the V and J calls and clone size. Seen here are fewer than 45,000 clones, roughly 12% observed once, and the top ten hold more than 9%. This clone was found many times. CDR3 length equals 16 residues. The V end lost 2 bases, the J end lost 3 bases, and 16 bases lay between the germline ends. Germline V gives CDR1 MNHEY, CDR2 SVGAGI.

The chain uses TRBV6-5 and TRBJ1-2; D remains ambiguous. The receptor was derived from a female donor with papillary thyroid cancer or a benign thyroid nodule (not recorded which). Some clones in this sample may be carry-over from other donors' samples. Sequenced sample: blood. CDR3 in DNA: TGTGCCAGCAGTTACGTCCCGATCAAGACGGACTATGGCTACACCTTC. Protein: CASSYVPIKTDYGYTF.